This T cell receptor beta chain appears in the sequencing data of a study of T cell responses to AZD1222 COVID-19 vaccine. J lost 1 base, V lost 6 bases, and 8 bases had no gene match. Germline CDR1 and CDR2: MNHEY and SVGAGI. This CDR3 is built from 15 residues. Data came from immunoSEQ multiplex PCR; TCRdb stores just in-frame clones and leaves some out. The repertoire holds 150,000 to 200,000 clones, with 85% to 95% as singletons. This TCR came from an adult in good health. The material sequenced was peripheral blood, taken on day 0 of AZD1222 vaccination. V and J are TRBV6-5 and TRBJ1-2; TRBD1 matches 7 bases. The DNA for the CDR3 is TGTGCCAGCAGCATCGGGACAGATATTAACTATGGCTACACCTTC. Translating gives CASSIGTDINYGYTF.